Each of the 19 T cell receptor beta chains below was sequenced from the same sample in a study of beta chain features in type 1 diabetes (dated by TCRdb to about 2018). Libraries came from the immunoSEQ multiplex PCR assay. The entire amount of isolated RNA was reverse transcribed using the High Capacity cDNA Reverse Transcription Kit, so the sequenced TCRB transcripts were expressed ones. TCRdb stores this immuneACCESS table with in-frame sequences only. Part of the clones is absent; in the studies checked, under half of the shortfall reflects unresolved V genes, and no reason is known for the rest. Within this sample are 95,000 to 150,000 clones, with about a sixth of them counted one time only. The ten top clones hold over 2% of the sample. Antigen specificity for these receptors is unknown. Overall study outcomes, separate from this receptor: Type 1 diabetes patients showed a moderate but significant shortening of TCRB CDR3 length in all four CD4+ subsets.

Sequencing was carried out using central memory CD4+ T cells from blood. The receptors here all came from a man aged 25-45 years with type 1 diabetes.

This clone was seen only a few times. The rearrangement links TRBV18 to TRBJ2-2; D assignment may be TRBD1 or TRBD2 (5 bases each). V shed 3 bases and J shed 1 base, with 9 bases lying between them. Germline values: CDR1 KGHSH, CDR2 LQKENI. The CDR3 extends over 15 amino acids. CDR3 nucleotides: TGTGCCAGCTCACCCGGGACGGAGAACACCGGGGAGCTGTTTTTT. Translated, it gives CASSPGTENTGELFF.

This chain's CDR3 is CASRYSGEAYNEQFF. The CDR3 DNA is TGCGCCAGCAGATATAGCGGGGAGGCCTACAATGAGCAGTTCTTC. The chain is built from TRBV5-1 and TRBJ2-1; 8 nucleotides line up with TRBD2. With 5 bases clipped from V and 2 bases from J, the junction kept 6 bases outside the gene matches. CDR3 size: 15 residues. The germline V gene has CDR1 SGHRS and CDR2 YFSETQ.

The sample holds a few counts of this clone. This chain joins TRBV30 and TRBJ1-4; possibly TRBD1 for D (5 bases). Germline V lookup: CDR1 GTSNPN, CDR2 SVGIG (reference sequence). This CDR3 region has 11 residues. V was clipped by 2 bases and J by 7 bases, with 5 bases between them. CDR3 loop: CAWSTGEKLFF. The CDR3 DNA is TGTGCCTGGAGTACAGGTGAAAAACTGTTTTTT. The full variable domain, its missing parts supplied by reference TRBV30 and TRBJ1-4, is SQTIHQWPATLVQPVGSPLSLECTVEGTSNPNLYWYRQAAGRGLQLLFYSVGIGQISSEVPQNLSASRPQDRQFILSSKKLLLSDSGFYLCAWSTGEKLFFGSGTQLSVL.

The sample holds a few counts of this clone. The V and J genes are TRBV2 and TRBJ1-3; no definite D call. CDR1 is SNHLY and CDR2 is FYNNEI in the germline V gene. This CDR3 spans 14 amino acids. Trimming pared 4 bases from V and 4 bases from J, leaving 11 bases between. The CDR3 nucleotides read TGTGCCAGCAGTGTTAACCCGGAGGGAAACACCATATATTTT. As protein: CASSVNPEGNTIYF. The full variable domain, completed using reference TRBV2 and TRBJ1-3, is EPEVTQTPSHQVTQMGQEVILRCVPISNHLYFYWYRQILGQKVEFLVSFYNNEISEKSEIFDDQFSVERPDGSNFTLKIRSTKLEDSAMYFCASSVNPEGNTIYFGEGSWLTVV.

Only a few counts were recorded for this clone. The gene calls are TRBV4-3 and TRBJ1-5; D remains unclear. The V gene's germline CDR1 is LGHNA and CDR2 YSLEER. Trimming removed 3 bases at V and 3 bases at J, with 9 bases between. The CDR3 is made up of 14 amino acids. CDR3 DNA sequence: TGCGCCAGCAGCCACAGTGTCAACAATCAGCCCCAGCATTTT. This translates into CASSHSVNNQPQHF.

The genes are TRBV19 and TRBJ1-2, with TRBD1 matching 7 bases. This CDR3 is built from 15 residues. The ends lost 8 bases at V and 2 bases at J; junction bases unmatched: 11. Germline V gene lookup returns CDR1 LNHDA and CDR2 SQIVND (reference sequence). Here the CDR3 reads CASGDRELVNYGYTF. The CDR3, as DNA: TGTGCCAGTGGTGACAGGGAACTCGTAAACTATGGCTACACCTTC. The whole variable domain, remainder taken from reference TRBV19 and TRBJ1-2, is DGGITQSPKYLFRKEGQNVTLSCEQNLNHDAMYWYRQDPGQGLRLIYYSQIVNDFQKGDIAEGYSVSREKKESFPLTVTSAQKNPTAFYLCASGDRELVNYGYTFGSGTRLTVV.

A few counts support this clone. V and J are TRBV7-2 and TRBJ2-2; D gene unclear. V gave up 0 bases and J gave up 0 bases, with 5 bases separating them. The germline V gene has CDR1 SGHTA and CDR2 FQGNSA. CDR3 size: 15 residues. CDR3 sequence reads: CASSLAHANTGELFF. The CDR3 bases are TGTGCCAGCAGCTTAGCACACGCGAACACCGGGGAGCTGTTTTTT. Looking up the rest from reference TRBV7-2 and TRBJ2-2 gives the full variable domain: GAGVSQSPSNKVTEKGKDVELRCDPISGHTALYWYRQSLGQGLEFLIYFQGNSAPDKSGLPSDRFSAERTGGSVSTLTIQRTQQEDSAVYLCASSLAHANTGELFFGEGSRLTVL.

The chain links TRBV11-3 to TRBJ2-7; no firm D call. The CDR3 contains 12 residues. Germline CDR1 and CDR2: SGHNT and YENEEA. V lost 2 bases to trimming and J lost 5 bases, with 7 bases between them. The CDR3 protein is CASSLRWDEQYF. The CDR3 DNA is TGTGCCAGCAGCTTAAGGTGGGACGAGCAGTACTTC.

The chain employs TRBV7-2 and TRBJ2-5; 7 bases are a match to TRBD2. Germline CDR1 reads SGHTA; CDR2 reads FQGNSA. Trimming removed 3 bases from V and 1 base from J; junction bases left unmatched: 2. The CDR3 length is 14 residues. The DNA of the CDR3 is TGTGCCAGCAGCTTCGGGGGGAGCCAAGAGACCCAGTACTTC. This encodes CASSFGGSQETQYF.

The chain combines TRBV7-2 with TRBJ2-5; 8 nucleotides align to TRBD1. Germline CDR1 SGHTA, CDR2 FQGNSA. The CDR3 has 15 amino acids. The V and J ends lost 5 bases and 2 bases, in that order; junction bases with no gene match: 7. The CDR3, as DNA: TGTGCCAGCAGCCCCACAGGGGGTGGGCAAGAGACCCAGTACTTC. It encodes CASSPTGGGQETQYF.

The chain carries TRBV9 and TRBJ2-7; D not resolved. This CDR3 is 12 amino acids long. V lost 3 bases to trimming and J lost 7 bases, with 11 bases between them. Germline values: CDR1 SGDLS, CDR2 YYNGEE. The DNA for the CDR3 is TGTGCCAGCAGCGGTCGGATGACGGAGCAGTACTTC. Its translation: CASSGRMTEQYF. Complete variable domain (other parts from reference TRBV9 and TRBJ2-7): DSGVTQTPKHLITATGQRVTLRCSPRSGDLSVYWYQQSLDQGLQFLIQYYNGEERAKGNILERFSAQQFPDLHSELNLSSLELGDSALYFCASSGRMTEQYFGPGTRLTVT.

To note about this clone: The sample holds other DNA sequences that translate to the same CDR3. The V gene is TRBV5-4, the J gene TRBJ1-2, with D uncertain. The germline V gene encodes CDR1 SGHNT and CDR2 YYREEE (reference sequence). This CDR3 comprises 14 residues. V gave up 0 bases and J gave up 2 bases, with 8 bases separating them. The CDR3 region has the DNA TGTGCCAGCAGCTTGGGGGGTGCAAACTATGGCTACACCTTC. Protein: CASSLGGANYGYTF.

This clone was recorded a few times. V gene TRBV30 combines with J gene TRBJ1-5; tentative D call: TRBD1 (5 bases). The ends were cut back, 1 base at V and 1 base at J, with 5 bases in the middle. The CDR3 length is 13 residues. Germline V gene lookup returns CDR1 GTSNPN and CDR2 SVGIG (reference sequence). CDR3 loop: CAWSAGSNQPQHF. The CDR3 coding sequence is TGTGCCTGGAGTGCAGGGAGCAATCAGCCCCAGCATTTT.

The J gene is TRBJ2-7, the V gene TRBV7-8, with D perhaps matching TRBD1 (6 bases). Germline CDR1 reads SGHVS; CDR2 reads FQNEAQ. The CDR3 is 15 residues long. Trimming removed 3 bases from V and 4 bases from J, with 16 bases in between. The CDR3 region has the DNA TGTGCCAGCAGCTTTAGGACAGATAGGATATACGAGCAGTACTTC. Protein: CASSFRTDRIYEQYF.

This clone has ten or more counts. V usage is TRBV19 and J usage is TRBJ2-3, with 8 bases matching TRBD2. The CDR3 spans 17 residues. V lost 3 bases and J lost 0; bases outside the gene matches: 8. Per the germline V gene, CDR1 is LNHDA and CDR2 is SQIVND (reference sequence). CDR3 protein: CASSIARAGASTDTQYF. CDR3 bases: TGTGCCAGTAGTATCGCCAGAGCGGGGGCTAGCACAGATACGCAGTATTTT.

This chain links TRBV7-2 with TRBJ2-3; D unresolved. CDR1 SGHTA and CDR2 FQGNSA come from the germline V gene. The V gene lost 1 base and the J gene lost 4 bases, with 9 bases spanning the gap. The CDR3 extends over 14 amino acids. CDR3 DNA sequence: TGTGCCAGCAGCTTAGATATTCGGGCAGATACGCAGTATTTT. It yields the protein CASSLDIRADTQYF.

This chain connects TRBV5-1 to TRBJ2-2; 9 bases line up with TRBD2. The CDR3 runs to 14 residues. V lost 4 bases, J lost 6 bases, and 4 bases stayed unmatched. CDR1 SGHRS and CDR2 YFSETQ come from the germline V gene. CDR3 DNA: TGCGCCAGCAGCCCTAGCGGGGACGCCGGGGAGCTGTTTTTT. It is translated as CASSPSGDAGELFF.

This clone occurred a few times. The chain uses TRBV5-1 and TRBJ2-1, with TRBD2 matching 9 bases. J lost 2 bases, V lost 4 bases, and 10 bases had no gene match. The CDR3 extends over 17 amino acids. The V gene's germline CDR1 is SGHRS and CDR2 YFSETQ. CDR3 bases: TGCGCCAGCAGCCCCTGGGGTAGCGGGGGAGCCTACAATGAGCAGTTCTTC. It yields the protein CASSPWGSGGAYNEQFF.

The V call is TRBV27, the J call TRBJ2-7, with a tentative D call TRBD2 (7 bases). The V gene's germline CDR1 is MNHEY and CDR2 SMNVEV (reference sequence). The CDR3 sequence is 16 residues long. The V gene lost 5 bases and the J gene lost 7 bases, with 24 bases spanning the gap. As DNA, the CDR3 is TGTGCCAGCAGTCTCCCCGGACAGCGACTAGCTCTTGAGCAGTACTTC. It specifies CASSLPGQRLALEQYF.